The 5 T cell receptor beta chains below come from one sample, sequenced in a study of blood T cell repertoires in COVID-19. The data were produced by immunoSEQ multiplex PCR, yet TCRdb's version contains in-frame clones alone and is incomplete. The table shows some 40,000 clones, with approximately 90% occurring only once. The sequencing sample was made of peripheral blood. These receptors all stem from a man between 70 and 80 years old with acute or convalescent COVID-19.

V gene TRBV3-1 (or the pseudogene TRBV3-2) combines with J gene TRBJ1-6, with D possibly being TRBD1 (6 bases). The germline gives CDR1 LGHDT, CDR2 YNNKEL (reference sequence). This CDR3 has 14 residues. V lost 5 bases and J lost 7, with 12 bases in between. Here the CDR3 DNA reads TGTGCCAGCAGCTCGGGACACTCAAATTCACCCCTCCACTTT. Translated: CASSSGHSNSPLHF.

V and J are TRBV19 and TRBJ1-2; no firm D call. Germline V lookup: CDR1 LNHDA, CDR2 SQIVND (reference sequence). The CDR3 runs 13 residues. V lost 1 base to trimming and J lost 7 bases, with 10 bases between them. CDR3 residues: CASSIGGLSGYTF. The DNA for the CDR3 is TGTGCCAGTAGTATAGGAGGACTGAGTGGCTACACCTTC.

The chain combines TRBV7-2 with TRBJ2-1; TRBD2 is a possible D gene (6 bases). Trimming took off 2 bases at V and 0 bases at J, with 11 bases between the two ends. This CDR3 has 16 residues. The germline V gene has CDR1 SGHTA and CDR2 FQGNSA. CDR3 loop: CASSLNGGSSYNEQFF. The DNA of the CDR3 is TGTGCCAGCAGCTTAAATGGGGGGAGCTCCTACAATGAGCAGTTCTTC.

This chain connects TRBV7-6 to TRBJ2-5; maybe TRBD1 (5 bases). Germline values: CDR1 SGHVS, CDR2 FNYEAQ. The CDR3 length is 15 residues. Trimming shortened V by 1 base and J by 2 bases, and 11 bases separated the two germline ends. CDR3 coding DNA: TGTGCCAGCAGCTTAGAGACAGAACCTCAAGAGACCCAGTACTTC. As protein: CASSLETEPQETQYF. The full variable domain, in which reference TRBV7-6 and TRBJ2-5 provide the parts outside the CDR3, is GAGVSQSPRYKVTKRGQDVALRCDPISGHVSLYWYRQALGQGPEFLTYFNYEAQQDKSGLPNDRFSAERPEGSISTLTIQRTEQRDSAMYRCASSLETEPQETQYFGPGTRLLVL.

The chain carries TRBV7-3 and TRBJ2-5; the match to TRBD1 covers 8 bases. The germline CDR1 and CDR2 sequences are SGHTA and FQGTGA. The CDR3 has 14 residues. The ends lost 5 bases at V and 5 bases at J; junction bases unmatched: 7. The CDR3 nucleotides are TGTGCCAGCAGCGGCCCAGGGGGCGGGGAGACCCAGTACTTC. Amino acid sequence: CASSGPGGGETQYF.